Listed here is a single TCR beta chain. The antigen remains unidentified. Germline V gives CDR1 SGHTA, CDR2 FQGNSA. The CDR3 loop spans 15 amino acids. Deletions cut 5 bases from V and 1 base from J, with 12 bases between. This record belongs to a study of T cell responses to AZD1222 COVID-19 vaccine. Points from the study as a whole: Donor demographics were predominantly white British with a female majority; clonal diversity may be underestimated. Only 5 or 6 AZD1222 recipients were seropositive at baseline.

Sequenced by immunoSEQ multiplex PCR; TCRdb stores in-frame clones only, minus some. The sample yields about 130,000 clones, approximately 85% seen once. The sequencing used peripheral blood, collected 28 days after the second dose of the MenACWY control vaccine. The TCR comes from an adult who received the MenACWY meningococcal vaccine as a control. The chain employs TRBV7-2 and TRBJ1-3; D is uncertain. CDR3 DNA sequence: TGTGCCAGCAGCCCGGCAGCGGCGTCTGGAAACACCATATATTTT. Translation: CASSPAAASGNTIYF.